The T cell receptor (beta chain) described here comes from a study of blood T cell repertoires in COVID-19. As for the study in general: Spain, Italy and the United States supplied samples that represented acute and convalescent COVID-19.

The CDR3 length is 14 residues. How the authors handled the data: Estimation of nucleated cell counts was performed using reference gene primer amplification. Data came from immunoSEQ multiplex PCR; TCRdb stores just in-frame clones and leaves some out. V and J calls and clone size are given by that table; D and trimming were obtained from the DNA. This repertoire shows 100,000 to 150,000 clones, about four fifths found once; its top ten account for about 12%. The sample comprised peripheral blood. This sequence was found in a man in his 60s with acute or convalescent COVID-19. The rearrangement joins TRBV12-2 to TRBJ2-4; the table's D call, TRBD2, was not checked against the DNA. TRBV12-2 is assigned pseudogene status. CDR3 region: CASRLDLAKNIQYF. The CDR3 DNA sequence: TGTGCAAGTCGCTTAGATCTAGCCAAAAACATTCAGTACTTC.